The TCR beta chain under discussion was sequenced for a study of T cell changes during pregnancy in multiple sclerosis. CDR3 length: 15 amino acids. V lost 4 bases, J lost 5 bases, and 17 bases lay in between. CDR1 and CDR2 (germline): SNHLY, FYNNEI. Sequencing was performed with immunoSEQ multiplex PCR; in TCRdb, only in-frame clones are kept and a portion is missing. Found here are around 99,000 clones, 85% to 95% of them singletons; the top ten hold about 3%. The specimen was peripheral blood, collected in the first trimester of pregnancy. The TCR was taken from a female donor with multiple sclerosis, enrolled in a pregnancy study. The V call is TRBV2, the J call TRBJ1-1; D not certain. The CDR3: CASSVRPWGGTEAFF. CDR3 coding DNA: TGTGCCAGCAGTGTACGCCCATGGGGAGGAACTGAAGCTTTCTTT.